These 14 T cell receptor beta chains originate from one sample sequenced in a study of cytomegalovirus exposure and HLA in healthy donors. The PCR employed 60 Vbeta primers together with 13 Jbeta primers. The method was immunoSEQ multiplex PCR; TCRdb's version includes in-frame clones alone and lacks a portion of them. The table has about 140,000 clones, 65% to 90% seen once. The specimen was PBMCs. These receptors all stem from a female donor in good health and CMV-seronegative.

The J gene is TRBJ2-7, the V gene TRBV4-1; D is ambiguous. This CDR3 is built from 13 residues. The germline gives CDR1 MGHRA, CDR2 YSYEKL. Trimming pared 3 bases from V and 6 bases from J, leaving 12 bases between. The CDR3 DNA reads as TGCGCCAGCAGCCAGACCCTAGTCTTCGAGCAGTACTTC. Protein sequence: CASSQTLVFEQYF.

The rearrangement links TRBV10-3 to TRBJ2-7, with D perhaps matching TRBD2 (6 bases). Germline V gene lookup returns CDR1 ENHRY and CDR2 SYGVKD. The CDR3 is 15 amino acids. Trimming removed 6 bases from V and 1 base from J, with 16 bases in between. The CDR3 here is CAISDPGLKSYEQYF. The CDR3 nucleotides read TGTGCCATCAGCGACCCGGGACTCAAATCCTACGAGCAGTACTTC.

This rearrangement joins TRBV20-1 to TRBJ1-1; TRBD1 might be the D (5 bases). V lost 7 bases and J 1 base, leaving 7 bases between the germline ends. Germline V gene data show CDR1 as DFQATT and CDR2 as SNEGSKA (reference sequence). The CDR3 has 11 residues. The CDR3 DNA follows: TGCAGTGTAAGGGGGAACACTGAAGCTTTCTTT. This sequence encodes CSVRGNTEAFF.

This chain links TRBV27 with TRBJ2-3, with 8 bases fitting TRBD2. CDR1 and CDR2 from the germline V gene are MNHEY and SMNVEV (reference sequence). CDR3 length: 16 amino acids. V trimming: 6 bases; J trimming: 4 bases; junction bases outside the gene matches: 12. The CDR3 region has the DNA TGTGCCAGCAGGAGGGCGGCGGGAGGATGGGCAGATACGCAGTATTTT. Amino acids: CASRRAAGGWADTQYF.

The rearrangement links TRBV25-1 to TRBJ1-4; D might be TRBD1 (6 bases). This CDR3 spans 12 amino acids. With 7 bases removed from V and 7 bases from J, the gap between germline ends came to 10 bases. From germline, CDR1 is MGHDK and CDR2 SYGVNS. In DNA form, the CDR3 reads TGTGCCAGCAAACAGGGTACTGAAAAACTGTTTTTT. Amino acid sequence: CASKQGTEKLFF.

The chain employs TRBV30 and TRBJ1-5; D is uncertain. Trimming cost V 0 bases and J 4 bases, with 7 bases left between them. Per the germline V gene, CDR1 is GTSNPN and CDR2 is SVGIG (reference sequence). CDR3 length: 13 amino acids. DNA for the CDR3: TGTGCCTGGAGTGTTGCGGTTAATCAGCCCCAGCATTTT. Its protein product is CAWSVAVNQPQHF.

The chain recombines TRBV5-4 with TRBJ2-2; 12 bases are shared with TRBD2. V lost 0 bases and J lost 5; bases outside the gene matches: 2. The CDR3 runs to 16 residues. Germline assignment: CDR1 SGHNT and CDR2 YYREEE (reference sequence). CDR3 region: CASSLELAGGTGELFF. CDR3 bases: TGTGCCAGCAGCTTGGAACTAGCGGGAGGAACCGGGGAGCTGTTTTTT. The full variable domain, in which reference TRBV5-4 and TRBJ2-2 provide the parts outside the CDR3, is ETGVTQSPTHLIKTRGQQVTLRCSSQSGHNTVSWYQQALGQGPQFIFQYYREEENGRGNFPPRFSGLQFPNYSSELNVNALELDDSALYLCASSLELAGGTGELFFGEGSRLTVL.

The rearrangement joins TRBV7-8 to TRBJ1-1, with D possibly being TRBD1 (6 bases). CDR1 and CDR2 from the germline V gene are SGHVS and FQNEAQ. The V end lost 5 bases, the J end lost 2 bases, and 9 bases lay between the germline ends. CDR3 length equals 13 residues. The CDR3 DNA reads TGTGCCAGCAGCCGGACAGTTAACACTGAAGCTTTCTTT. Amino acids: CASSRTVNTEAFF.

The CDR3 sequence is CASSSRTRQAFF. The CDR3, as DNA: TGTGCCAGCAGCTCCCGGACTCGTCAGGCTTTCTTT. This chain joins TRBV7-9 and TRBJ1-1; D unresolved. The V gene's germline CDR1 is SEHNR and CDR2 FQNEAQ (reference sequence). This CDR3 has 12 amino acids. Trimming took off 4 bases at V and 11 bases at J, with 14 bases between the two ends.

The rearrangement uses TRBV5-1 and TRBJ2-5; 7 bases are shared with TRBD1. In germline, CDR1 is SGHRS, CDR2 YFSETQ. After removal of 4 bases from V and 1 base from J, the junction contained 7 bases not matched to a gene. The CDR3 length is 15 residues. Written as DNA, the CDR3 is TGCGCCAGCAGCCCCAGGACAGGCTTCCAAGAGACCCAGTACTTC. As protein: CASSPRTGFQETQYF. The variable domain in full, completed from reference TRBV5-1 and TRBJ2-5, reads KAGVTQTPRYLIKTRGQQVTLSCSPISGHRSVSWYQQTPGQGLQFLFEYFSETQRNKGNFPGRFSGRQFSNSRSEMNVSTLELGDSALYLCASSPRTGFQETQYFGPGTRLLVL.

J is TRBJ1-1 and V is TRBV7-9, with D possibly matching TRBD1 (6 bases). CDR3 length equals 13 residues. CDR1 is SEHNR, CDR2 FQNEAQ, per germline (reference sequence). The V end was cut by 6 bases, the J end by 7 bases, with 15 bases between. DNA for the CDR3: TGTGCCAGCAGTCAATCGGGGGGGCTTGAAGCTTTCTTT. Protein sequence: CASSQSGGLEAFF.

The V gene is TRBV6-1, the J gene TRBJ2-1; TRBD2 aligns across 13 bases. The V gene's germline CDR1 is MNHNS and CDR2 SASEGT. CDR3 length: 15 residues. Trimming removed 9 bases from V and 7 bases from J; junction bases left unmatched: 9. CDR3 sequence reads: CASTRTSGSGNEQFF. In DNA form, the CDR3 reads TGTGCCAGTACCCGGACTAGCGGGAGTGGAAATGAGCAGTTCTTC.

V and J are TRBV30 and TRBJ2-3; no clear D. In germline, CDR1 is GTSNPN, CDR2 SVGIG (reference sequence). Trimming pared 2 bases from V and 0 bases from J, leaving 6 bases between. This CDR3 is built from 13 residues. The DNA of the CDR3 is TGTGCCTGGAGTCCTCCTAGCACAGATACGCAGTATTTT. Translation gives CAWSPPSTDTQYF.

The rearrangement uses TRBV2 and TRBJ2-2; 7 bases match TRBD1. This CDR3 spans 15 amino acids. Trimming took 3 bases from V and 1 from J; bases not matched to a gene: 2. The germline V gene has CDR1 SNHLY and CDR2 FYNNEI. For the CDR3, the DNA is TGTGCCAGCAGTGAGACAGGGCGGAACACCGGGGAGCTGTTTTTT. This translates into CASSETGRNTGELFF.